This T cell receptor (beta chain) was identified during a study of cytotoxic CD8 clonotypes in ibrutinib-treated CLL. Study-level background: Among the patients, around ten presented as relapsed/refractory and about 15 as treatment-naive; roughly 17 showed unmutated IGHV. Partial responses numbered about 24 and complete responses 2; after a median around 68 months, roughly 15 stayed remitted and approximately twelve progressed. Study outcomes and limitations: Baseline values of clonality outstripped age-matched healthy donors and followed circulating CD8+ T-cell counts. An increase in clonality occurred at ibrutinib response, followed by a return toward baseline at progression.

Method: immunoSEQ multiplex PCR; TCRdb's copy keeps in-frame clones and lacks some. The data hold 190,000 or so clones, with around 72% observed a single time. Of note for this clone: The antigen is not known.

This receptor was obtained from a human donor with chronic lymphocytic leukemia. The sequenced sample was PBMCs, obtained after 24 months of ibrutinib treatment.

DNA for the CDR3: TGTGCCAGCTCACCGACACAGGGTGGAGACCACGAGCAGTACTTC. Translated: CASSPTQGGDHEQYF. The chain couples TRBV18 to TRBJ2-7; the D gene is possibly TRBD1 (6 bases). The CDR3 consists of 15 residues. Germline lookup yields CDR1 KGHSH and CDR2 LQKENI. The ends were cut back, 3 bases at V and 5 bases at J, with 17 bases in the middle.